What follows is one T cell receptor (beta chain) and its context. Its specificity is not known. The CDR3 does not end in the conserved phenylalanine or tryptophan, so this is likely a read error. It was unsorted whole blood that yielded blood RNA, and germline DNA was also extracted. Every patient had chronic HBV infection and was treatment-naive. The sample is drawn from a study of tumor-infiltrating lymphocytes in primary liver carcinoma. Study observations and caveats: The top-250-clone fraction was significantly higher in tumors than in blood (p = 0.039). Tumor region pairs shared more overlap than did tumor-adjacent and tumor-blood pairs.

CDR3 size: 15 residues. The germline gives CDR1 SGHNT, CDR2 YENEEA. A primer matching the constant region was used to make TCR beta cDNA from approximately 500 ng of total RNA. Nested multiplex PCR, run for three rounds with slightly modified ARM-PCR, yielded TCR beta libraries. Amplification in the first two PCR rounds was performed using TRBV1-TRBV30 forward primers and a C-beta reverse primer for 9 to 11 cycles each. MiXCR was run by TCRdb on the multiplex PCR reads, yielding one entry per CDR3 protein. This repertoire shows about 200,000 distinct CDR3 sequences, about 65% found once; its top ten account for approximately 7%.

The TCR was taken from a woman in her sixties with primary liver carcinoma and hepatitis B virus infection. Sequencing input: peripheral blood. This chain joins TRBV11-3 and TRBJ1-1; the D gene is possibly TRBD1 (5 bases). The CDR3 loop reads CASTRTTGGNAEAFL. CDR3 DNA: TGTGCCAGCACCCGAACCACCGGGGGGAACGCTGAAGCTTTCCTT.